One T cell receptor (beta chain) is described in this entry. Its antigen remains unidentified. This record belongs to a study of cytotoxic CD8 clonotypes in ibrutinib-treated CLL. Study results and caveats: Sampling schedules were unmatched across sustained-remission and progressing patients. Exceeding age-matched healthy donors, baseline clonality also tracked the counts of circulating CD8+ T cells. Contraction or stability on treatment characterized the public clonotypes, which were uncommon.

Generated by immunoSEQ multiplex PCR, the TCRdb table keeps only in-frame clones and is missing some. The table records approximately 97,000 clones, 70% to 80% of them present only once. The CDR3 contains 19 residues. Germline V gene data show CDR1 as SGHDT and CDR2 as YYEEEE. V was pared by 3 bases and J by 3 bases, with 10 bases of the junction left unmatched. The chain carries TRBV5-6 and TRBJ1-6, with 12 bases that match TRBD1. The sample in question was PBMCs, obtained after 24 months of ibrutinib treatment. This clonotype was sampled from a human donor with chronic lymphocytic leukemia. The CDR3 region is CASSSPRDRGPIYNSPLHF. In DNA, the CDR3 is TGTGCCAGCAGCTCTCCCCGGGACAGGGGGCCGATCTATAATTCACCCCTCCACTTT. Full variable domain (remainder filled in from reference TRBV5-6 and TRBJ1-6): DAGVTQSPTHLIKTRGQQVTLRCSPKSGHDTVSWYQQALGQGPQFIFQYYEEEERQRGNFPDRFSGHQFPNYSSELNVNALLLGDSALYLCASSSPRDRGPIYNSPLHFGNGTRLTVT.